Following are 21 T cell receptor beta chains from one sample sequenced in a study of metastatic and nonmetastatic thyroid tumors. Thyroid surgery had not been preceded by any treatment in any patient. TCRdb redid the clone calls on the PCR reads using MiXCR. The sample lists about 27,000 clones; roughly 25% were seen once. Sample: blood. Every receptor here comes from a female donor with papillary thyroid cancer or a benign thyroid nodule (not recorded which). Some clones in this sample may be carry-over from other donors' samples.

This clone showed up just a few times. The chain uses TRBV6-1 and TRBJ2-5, with D possibly TRBD2 on 7 matching bases. This CDR3 comprises 17 residues. Deletions cut 7 bases from V and 0 bases from J, with 21 bases between. From germline, CDR1 is MNHNS and CDR2 SASEGT. CDR3 in DNA: TGTGCCAGCACCAGATTCGGGGCGGGGGCGTACCAAGAGACCCAGTACTTC. Encoded protein: CASTRFGAGAYQETQYF.

This clone was seen a handful of times. CDR3: CASSQATSGETQYF. The CDR3 nucleotides read TGTGCCAGCAGCCAAGCGACTAGCGGAGAGACCCAGTACTTC. The V gene is TRBV4-2, the J gene TRBJ2-5; 9 positions match TRBD2. V lost 1 base to trimming and J lost 4 bases; unmatched junction nucleotides: 1. The germline V gene encodes CDR1 LGHNA and CDR2 YNFKEQ. CDR3 length: 14 residues.

This clone was recorded once. The chain carries TRBV9 and TRBJ2-3; D gene unclear. The V end lost 4 bases, the J end lost 1 base, and 13 bases lay between the germline ends. Germline values: CDR1 SGDLS, CDR2 YYNGEE. This CDR3 is built from 15 residues. CDR3 bases: TGTGCCAGCAGCTATGGCGGTTTCGGCACAGATACGCAGTATTTT. It encodes CASSYGGFGTDTQYF.

This clone has just a few counts. The chain employs TRBV6-1 and TRBJ1-1; no clear D. Trimming removed 2 bases from V and 8 bases from J, with 6 bases in between. This CDR3 is 11 amino acids long. CDR1 and CDR2 (germline): MNHNS, SASEGT. CDR3 loop: CASSEIEEAFF. For the CDR3, the DNA is TGTGCCAGCAGTGAAATTGAGGAAGCTTTCTTT.

This clone was seen repeatedly, ten times or more. In DNA form, the CDR3 reads TGTGCCAGCTCACCCCTAGCCCCCCAGGGGGGAGCATCACCCAGGGAGCAGTTCTTC. Translation gives CASSPLAPQGGASPREQFF. The rearrangement joins TRBV18 to TRBJ2-1; perhaps TRBD1 as D (7 bases). Trimming took off 3 bases at V and 10 bases at J, with 31 bases between the two ends. This CDR3 comprises 19 residues. Germline CDR1 is KGHSH and CDR2 is LQKENI.

V is TRBV6-2 or TRBV6-3 and J is TRBJ2-7; D perhaps matches TRBD2 (5 bases). Germline-derived CDR1 and CDR2 are MNHEY and SVGEGT. The germline V and J ends were trimmed by 7 bases and 2 bases, with 27 bases remaining between them. CDR3 length equals 18 residues. For the CDR3, the DNA is TGTGCCAGCATTTCGCTCGTTAGGCCATCGGGATTAACCTACGAGCAGTACTTC. Its protein product is CASISLVRPSGLTYEQYF.

This clone appeared many times. The rearrangement joins TRBV7-2 to TRBJ2-3; a possible D gene is TRBD1 (6 bases). Germline V CDR1 and CDR2: SGHTA, FQGNSA. Trimming took 4 bases from V and 6 from J, leaving 14 bases between them. The CDR3 runs 14 residues. The CDR3 bases are TGTGCCAGCAGCTGGGGGCAGGGATGGGATACGCAGTATTTT. Its protein is CASSWGQGWDTQYF.

This clone ranks as medium-sized (0.01 to 0.1%). J is TRBJ1-5 and V is TRBV6-1; D unresolved. The CDR3 is made up of 12 amino acids. Germline V gives CDR1 MNHNS, CDR2 SASEGT. V was shortened by 4 bases and J by 4 bases, with 5 bases between the two germline ends. The CDR3 reads CASSGVNQPQHF. The CDR3 coding sequence is TGTGCCAGCAGTGGGGTAAATCAGCCCCAGCATTTT.

This clone was counted only a few times. The chain links TRBV5-1 to TRBJ2-7; 9 bases map to TRBD2. The CDR3 has 16 residues. Germline CDR1 reads SGHRS; CDR2 reads YFSETQ. With 9 bases clipped from V and 2 bases from J, the junction kept 15 bases outside the gene matches. CDR3 bases: TGCGCCATCATCTTGATGACTAGCGGAAGAACCTACGAGCAGTACTTC. This sequence encodes CAIILMTSGRTYEQYF.

This clone has at least ten counts. J is TRBJ1-6 and V is TRBV7-6, with D uncertain. The germline V gene encodes CDR1 SGHVS and CDR2 FNYEAQ. The CDR3 is 15 residues long. With 5 bases removed from V and 3 bases from J, the gap between germline ends came to 11 bases. This CDR3 is CASSPSANYNSPLHF. CDR3 DNA: TGTGCCAGCAGCCCGTCGGCGAACTATAATTCACCCCTCCACTTT.

This clone was found many times. A single base separates this from a much larger clone, so it may be a read error. The rearrangement links TRBV6-1 to TRBJ1-4; weak D call: TRBD1 (5 bases). This CDR3 is built from 13 residues. Germline CDR1 reads MNHNS; CDR2 reads SASEGT. Here the CDR3 reads CASSYQRDEKLLF. CDR3 sequence (DNA): TGTGCCAGCAGTTATCAACGGGACGAAAAACTGCTTTTT.

This clone was observed at least ten times. The chain employs TRBV20-1 and TRBJ2-1; no clear D gene. CDR3 length: 14 amino acids. Per germline, CDR1 DFQATT and CDR2 SNEGSKA (reference sequence). V was clipped by 0 bases and J by 0 bases, with 6 bases between them. Here the CDR3 reads CSAREIGSYNEQFF. The CDR3 nucleotides read TGCAGTGCTAGAGAAATCGGCTCCTACAATGAGCAGTTCTTC.

The V gene is TRBV11-3, the J gene TRBJ1-6, with D possibly being TRBD1 (6 bases). This CDR3 is 16 amino acids long. Germline values: CDR1 SGHNT, CDR2 YENEEA. The V gene lost 5 bases and the J gene lost 7 bases, with 18 bases spanning the gap. CDR3 DNA sequence: TGTGCCAGCAGCCTATCGTCGGGGGCCGAGAATTCACCCCTCCACTTT. Translating gives CASSLSSGAENSPLHF.

This clone was counted many times. Other DNA sequences of this sample code for an identical CDR3. The chain recombines TRBV11-2 with TRBJ1-5; D unresolved. Germline V gene data show CDR1 as SGHAT and CDR2 as FQNNGV. The CDR3 contains 14 residues. V was cut by 1 base and J by 3 bases, with 7 bases left in between. CDR3 sequence: CASSLGRINQPQHF. CDR3 coding DNA: TGTGCCAGCAGCTTAGGCAGGATCAATCAGCCCCAGCATTTT.

This clone was picked up many times. The gene calls are TRBV2 and TRBJ1-5, with D possibly TRBD1 on 6 matching bases. V was cut by 9 bases and J by 1 base, with 19 bases left in between. This CDR3 contains 16 residues. Germline-derived CDR1 and CDR2 are SNHLY and FYNNEI. In DNA, the CDR3 is TGTGCCAGTACCGGAGCGGGGGGCTCGAGCAATCAGCCCCAGCATTTT. This codes for CASTGAGGSSNQPQHF.

With respect to this clone: Mismatch with germline at one junction end may stem from a read error. The sample carries other DNA sequences with the same CDR3. The chain carries TRBV15 and TRBJ1-4; tentative D call: TRBD1 (6 bases). The CDR3 loop spans 16 amino acids. The V gene's germline CDR1 is LNHNV and CDR2 YYDKDF (reference sequence). The CDR3 protein is CATSRATGQTNEKLFF. As DNA, the CDR3 is TGTGCCACTAGCAGAGCCACTGGACAGACTAATGAGAAACTGTTTTTT.

The chain's CDR3 is CSARDNYGYTF. CDR3 bases: TGCAGTGCCAGGGACAACTATGGCTACACCTTC. This rearrangement joins TRBV20-1 to TRBJ1-2, with D perhaps matching TRBD1 (5 bases). Trimming removed 6 bases at V and 2 bases at J, with 7 bases between. The CDR3 extends over 11 amino acids. CDR1 is DFQATT, CDR2 SNEGSKA, per germline (reference sequence).

The CDR3 coding sequence is TGTGCCAGCAGCGCCGGGACAGGAAGTAATAGCAATCAGCCCCAGCATTTT. It translates to CASSAGTGSNSNQPQHF. This chain joins TRBV7-8 and TRBJ1-5; 8 nucleotides agree with TRBD1. Germline trimming cut 5 bases from V and 0 bases from J; bases unmatched to any gene: 9. CDR1 is SGHVS and CDR2 is FQNEAQ in the germline V gene. The CDR3 spans 17 residues.

This chain connects TRBV5-1 to TRBJ2-1; a weak D match, TRBD2 (5 bases). With 0 bases removed from V and 8 bases from J, the gap between germline ends came to 18 bases. The CDR3 is made up of 16 amino acids. Germline values: CDR1 SGHRS, CDR2 YFSETQ. The CDR3 region is CASSLEQSPRADEQFF. The CDR3 DNA follows: TGCGCCAGCAGCTTGGAGCAGTCCCCTCGAGCGGATGAGCAGTTCTTC.

This clone was picked up many times. It may be a read error: a sequence one base away is much more abundant. This chain joins TRBV6-1 and TRBJ2-1; D may be TRBD1 (5 bases). Germline V gene lookup returns CDR1 MNHNS and CDR2 SASEGT. This CDR3 region has 13 residues. Trimming pared 4 bases from V and 8 bases from J, leaving 12 bases between. The DNA for the CDR3 is TGTGCCAGCAGTGCTCAGGGTCGGTATGAGCAGTTCTTC. This translates into CASSAQGRYEQFF.

J is TRBJ1-1 and V is TRBV6-5; 8 bases match TRBD1. V lost 2 bases to trimming and J lost 5 bases; unmatched junction nucleotides: 10. The germline V gene encodes CDR1 MNHEY and CDR2 SVGAGI. The CDR3 consists of 16 residues. CDR3 nucleotide sequence: TGTGCCAGCAGTTACGGGCAGGGGGCGCGGTCGACTGAAGCTTTCTTT. Its protein product is CASSYGQGARSTEAFF.